The 23 T cell receptor beta chains below all came from one sample that was sequenced in a study of blood T cell repertoires in COVID-19. Some clones are missing from TCRdb's copy, which holds only in-frame ones; the method was immunoSEQ multiplex PCR. The data show a few hundred thousand clones, 86% seen once. Sequenced material: peripheral blood. Receptor source: a woman in her 70s with COVID-19, enrolled during active disease.

This rearrangement joins TRBV30 to TRBJ1-4; unclear D gene. The length of the CDR3 is 14 residues. Germline CDR1 reads GTSNPN; CDR2 reads SVGIG (reference sequence). Deletions cut 3 bases from V and 0 bases from J, with 8 bases between. CDR3: CAWRRHTTNEKLFF. As DNA, the CDR3 is TGTGCCTGGAGGCGACATACAACTAATGAAAAACTGTTTTTT. The full variable domain, completed using reference TRBV30 and TRBJ1-4, is SQTIHQWPATLVQPVGSPLSLECTVEGTSNPNLYWYRQAAGRGLQLLFYSVGIGQISSEVPQNLSASRPQDRQFILSSKKLLLSDSGFYLCAWRRHTTNEKLFFGSGTQLSVL.

The rearrangement uses TRBV24-1 and TRBJ1-5; D possibly corresponds to TRBD1 (5 bases). Trimming took 9 bases from V and 0 from J, leaving 14 bases between them. The CDR3 runs 15 residues. The germline gives CDR1 KGHDR, CDR2 SFDVKD. DNA for the CDR3: TGTGCCACCGGATTGACAGCCTATAGCAATCAGCCCCAGCATTTT. Amino acids: CATGLTAYSNQPQHF.

This chain uses TRBV6-5 with TRBJ2-2, with a possible D match to TRBD1 (6 bases). Germline V CDR1 and CDR2: MNHEY, SVGAGI. V lost 0 bases and J 6 bases, leaving 11 bases between the germline ends. This CDR3 region has 15 residues. The CDR3 sequence is CASSYSAGAAGELFF. CDR3 coding DNA: TGTGCCAGCAGTTACTCTGCAGGGGCCGCCGGGGAGCTGTTTTTT.

This sequence joins TRBV28 and TRBJ1-4; 9 nucleotides line up with TRBD1. V was pared by 1 base and J by 8 bases, with 2 bases of the junction left unmatched. The CDR3 covers 14 residues. Germline CDR1 MDHEN, CDR2 SYDVKM. The chain's CDR3 is CASSLYRGREKLFF. CDR3 bases: TGTGCCAGCAGTTTATACAGGGGGCGGGAAAAACTGTTTTTT. Supplemented by reference TRBV28 and TRBJ1-4, the full variable domain reads DVKVTQSSRYLVKRTGEKVFLECVQDMDHENMFWYRQDPGLGLRLIYFSYDVKMKEKGDIPEGYSVSREKKERFSLILESASTNQTSMYLCASSLYRGREKLFFGSGTQLSVL.

The CDR3 protein is CASSLATGPYYGYTF. The CDR3 DNA is TGTGCCAGCAGCTTAGCGACAGGCCCTTACTATGGCTACACCTTC. The J gene is TRBJ1-2, the V gene TRBV7-2; possible D gene TRBD1, 6 bases. Germline V gene data show CDR1 as SGHTA and CDR2 as FQGNSA. V was clipped by 0 bases and J by 3 bases, with 11 bases between them. The CDR3 covers 15 residues.

This chain connects TRBV7-3 to TRBJ2-3; D unclear. The CDR3 spans 14 residues. Germline V gene sequence: CDR1 SGHTA, CDR2 FQGTGA. The V and J ends lost 5 bases and 6 bases respectively, with 15 bases between them. CDR3 region: CASSLLSGMDTQYF. Here the CDR3 DNA reads TGTGCCAGCAGCCTCCTCTCGGGTATGGATACGCAGTATTTT.

This clone was seen a single time. The rearrangement links TRBV6-6 to TRBJ1-2, with D possibly matching TRBD1 (5 bases). Deletions cut 5 bases from V and 6 bases from J, with 25 bases between. CDR1 and CDR2 (germline): MNHNY, SVGAGI (reference sequence). CDR3 length equals 17 residues. CDR3 in amino acids: CASSPPGVGGVWDGYTF. The CDR3 nucleotides read TGTGCCAGCAGTCCCCCTGGGGTCGGGGGAGTTTGGGATGGCTACACCTTC.

This chain joins TRBV5-8 and TRBJ1-4, with 8 nucleotides matching TRBD1. The CDR3 spans 17 residues. V dropped 4 bases and J dropped 1; count of bases not matched to a gene: 9. Per the germline V gene, CDR1 is SGHTS and CDR2 is YDEGEE. The CDR3 DNA reads TGTGCCAGCAGCGAGGGCCTTACAGGGGGAACTAATGAAAAACTGTTTTTT. Translating it yields CASSEGLTGGTNEKLFF.

The rearrangement links TRBV28 to TRBJ2-1; TRBD2 aligns across 10 bases. The germline CDR1 and CDR2 sequences are MDHEN and SYDVKM. The CDR3 totals 17 residues. Germline trimming cut 6 bases from V and 0 bases from J; bases unmatched to any gene: 8. In DNA, the CDR3 is TGTGCCAGCAGCCATGGACTAGCGGCAGGCTCCTACAATGAGCAGTTCTTC. Amino acids: CASSHGLAAGSYNEQFF.

The chain uses TRBV30 and TRBJ2-1; 7 nucleotides agree with TRBD2. Trimming at V came to 5 bases and at J to 4 bases, leaving 8 bases not matched to a gene. Germline V lookup: CDR1 GTSNPN, CDR2 SVGIG (reference sequence). CDR3 length: 14 amino acids. CDR3 residues: CAWALLAAYNEQFF. Written as DNA, the CDR3 is TGTGCCTGGGCACTTCTAGCGGCTTACAATGAGCAGTTCTTC.

This clone was seen a few times. This chain uses TRBV29-1 with TRBJ1-2; 9 bases agree with TRBD1. The CDR3 has 14 residues. J gave up 1 base and V 2 bases, and 2 bases lay outside the gene matches. Per germline, CDR1 SQVTM and CDR2 ANQGSEA. CDR3 protein: CSVERGQGNYGYTF. CDR3 coding DNA: TGCAGCGTTGAAAGGGGACAGGGTAACTATGGCTACACCTTC.

The rearrangement links TRBV7-8 to TRBJ2-1; possibly TRBD2 for D (6 bases). The germline V gene encodes CDR1 SGHVS and CDR2 FQNEAQ. V lost 1 base and J 2 bases, leaving 12 bases between the germline ends. The CDR3 is 16 amino acids. For the CDR3, the DNA is TGTGCCAGCAGCTTAGTCGGGGGAGAAACCTACAATGAGCAGTTCTTC. Residues: CASSLVGGETYNEQFF.

In its sample, this clone was seen once. The chain couples TRBV9 to TRBJ1-4, with D unclear. CDR1 SGDLS and CDR2 YYNGEE come from the germline V gene. The CDR3 loop spans 16 amino acids. The V end lost 0 bases, the J end lost 0 bases, and 9 bases lay between the germline ends. The CDR3 bases are TGTGCCAGCAGCGTAGGTGGAGTAGCAACTAATGAAAAACTGTTTTTT. Translation: CASSVGGVATNEKLFF.

The rearrangement uses TRBV11-2 and TRBJ1-3; D not certain. Germline assignment: CDR1 SGHAT and CDR2 FQNNGV. This CDR3 has 13 amino acids. Trimming cost V 2 bases and J 4 bases, with 6 bases left between them. CDR3: CASSLNMGNTIYF. CDR3 coding DNA: TGTGCCAGCAGCTTAAACATGGGAAACACCATATATTTT.

The gene calls are TRBV29-1 and TRBJ2-5; 7 nucleotides match TRBD1. Losses at the gene ends were 5 bases for V and 3 bases for J; bases not matched to a gene: 3. The CDR3 totals 12 residues. Germline CDR1 is SQVTM and CDR2 is ANQGSEA. In DNA, the CDR3 is TGCAGCGTTACAGGGGTAGAAGAGACCCAGTACTTC. Translated: CSVTGVEETQYF.

The chain has TRBV28 and TRBJ2-2; TRBD1 agrees at 9 bases. Trimming removed 4 bases from V and 6 bases from J; junction bases left unmatched: 3. The V gene's germline CDR1 is MDHEN and CDR2 SYDVKM. The CDR3 is 14 residues long. In DNA, the CDR3 is TGTGCCAGCAGTTCCCGGACAGGGGCCGGGGAGCTGTTTTTT. Protein sequence: CASSSRTGAGELFF.

J is TRBJ1-4 and V is TRBV6-5; D unresolved. The CDR3 covers 14 residues. CDR1 is MNHEY, CDR2 SVGAGI, per germline. V was clipped by 6 bases and J by 4 bases, with 12 bases between them. CDR3 in DNA: TGTGCCAGCAGAAGAGGGCCGCTTAATGAAAAACTGTTTTTT. Translating it yields CASRRGPLNEKLFF.

V is TRBV7-9 and J is TRBJ1-1; 9 bases match TRBD1. V lost 5 bases, J lost 5 bases, and 9 bases stayed unmatched. CDR3 size: 15 residues. Germline V gives CDR1 SEHNR, CDR2 FQNEAQ (reference sequence). In DNA form, the CDR3 reads TGTGCCAGCAGCCACGATGGGACAGGGCTAACTGAAGCTTTCTTT. Protein: CASSHDGTGLTEAFF.

The CDR3 nucleotides read TGTGCCAGCAGTGACGATAAGACAGGGCCCAAAAACATTCAGTACTTC. Protein sequence: CASSDDKTGPKNIQYF. The J gene is TRBJ2-4, the V gene TRBV27, with 7 bases matching TRBD1. Unmatched junction bases numbered 9, after V lost 5 bases and J lost 2 bases. The CDR3 has 16 amino acids. Germline V gene sequence: CDR1 MNHEY, CDR2 SMNVEV (reference sequence).

This clone is a singleton in its sample. The chain links TRBV19 to TRBJ2-7; no definite D call. The CDR3 extends over 15 amino acids. CDR1 is LNHDA, CDR2 SQIVND, per germline (reference sequence). V lost 0 bases to trimming and J lost 1 base, with 10 bases between them. Written as DNA, the CDR3 is TGTGCCAGTAGTATAGATCTATCCGGTTCCTACGAGCAGTACTTC. Protein sequence: CASSIDLSGSYEQYF.

The rearrangement joins TRBV27 to TRBJ2-7, with 7 bases lining up with TRBD1. Germline CDR1 reads MNHEY; CDR2 reads SMNVEV (reference sequence). This CDR3 has 13 amino acids. The V and J ends lost 6 bases and 3 bases, in that order; junction bases with no gene match: 5. The CDR3 spells CASRGQQFYEQYF. In DNA, the CDR3 is TGTGCCAGCAGGGGACAGCAATTCTACGAGCAGTACTTC.

The chain uses TRBV29-1 and TRBJ1-6, with D perhaps TRBD1 (6 bases). CDR3 length equals 14 residues. Trimming shortened V by 6 bases and J by 7 bases, and 16 bases separated the two germline ends. Germline V CDR1 and CDR2: SQVTM, ANQGSEA. CDR3 protein: CSVGVAGANSPLHF. CDR3 sequence (DNA): TGCAGCGTGGGGGTGGCAGGGGCAAATTCACCCCTCCACTTT.

This chain joins TRBV9 and TRBJ2-1; perhaps TRBD2 as D (6 bases). Trimming stripped 7 bases from V and 6 bases from J, with 20 bases between. The CDR3 length is 15 residues. Germline CDR1 and CDR2: SGDLS and YYNGEE. For the CDR3, the DNA is TGTGCCAGCGGGGCCTCGGGCGGGGCCTTCAATGAGCAGTTCTTC. It yields the protein CASGASGGAFNEQFF.